This T cell receptor beta chain was profiled in a study of blood T cell repertoires in COVID-19. Whole-study context: Both acute and convalescent COVID-19 samples were obtained from the United States, Italy and Spain.

Methods used by the authors: Estimation of nucleated cell counts relied on the amplification of reference gene primers. Clones were read by immunoSEQ multiplex PCR, and TCRdb kept only the in-frame ones, dropping some. Clonal size and the V and J genes are those of that table, whereas D and trimming came from the DNA. The sample contains around 72,000 clones, roughly 80% of which appear only once. Sequenced sample: peripheral blood. The sequence came from a woman aged 55-70 years with acute or convalescent COVID-19.

CDR3: CATSSTLQGAMHYGYTF. Written as DNA, the CDR3 is TGTGCCACCAGCAGTACTTTACAGGGGGCGATGCACTATGGCTACACCTTC. The chain has TRBV15 and TRBJ1-2; 9 nucleotides match TRBD1. This CDR3 is 17 amino acids long. Germline-derived CDR1 and CDR2 are LNHNV and YYDKDF (reference sequence). Trimming at V came to 3 bases and at J to 3 bases, leaving 11 bases not matched to a gene.